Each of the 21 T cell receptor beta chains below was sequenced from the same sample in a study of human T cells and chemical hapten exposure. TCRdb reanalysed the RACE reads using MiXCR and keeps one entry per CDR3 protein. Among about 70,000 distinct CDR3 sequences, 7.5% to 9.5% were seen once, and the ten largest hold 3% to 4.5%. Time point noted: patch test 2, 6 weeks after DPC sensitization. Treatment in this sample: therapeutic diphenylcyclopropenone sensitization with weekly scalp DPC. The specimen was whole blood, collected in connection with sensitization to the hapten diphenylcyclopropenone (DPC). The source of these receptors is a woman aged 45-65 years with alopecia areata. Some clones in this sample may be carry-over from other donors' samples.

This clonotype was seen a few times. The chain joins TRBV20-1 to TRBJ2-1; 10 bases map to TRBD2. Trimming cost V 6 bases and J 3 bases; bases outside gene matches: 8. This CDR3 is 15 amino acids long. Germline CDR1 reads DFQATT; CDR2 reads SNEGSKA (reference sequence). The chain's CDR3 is CSALPPSGSYNEQFF. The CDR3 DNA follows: TGCAGTGCCCTGCCCCCTAGCGGGAGCTACAATGAGCAGTTCTTC.

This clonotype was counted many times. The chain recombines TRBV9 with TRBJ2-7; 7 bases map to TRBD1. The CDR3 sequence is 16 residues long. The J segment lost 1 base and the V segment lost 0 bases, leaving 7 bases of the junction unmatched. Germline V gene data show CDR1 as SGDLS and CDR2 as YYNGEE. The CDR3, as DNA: TGTGCCAGCAGCGTAGCCGCAGGGACAGCTTCCTACGAGCAGTACTTC. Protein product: CASSVAAGTASYEQYF.

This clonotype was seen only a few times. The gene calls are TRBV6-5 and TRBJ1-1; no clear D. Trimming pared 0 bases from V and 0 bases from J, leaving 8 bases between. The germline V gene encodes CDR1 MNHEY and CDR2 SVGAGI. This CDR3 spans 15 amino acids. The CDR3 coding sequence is TGTGCCAGCAGTTACTCTATTACCGTGAACACTGAAGCTTTCTTT. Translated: CASSYSITVNTEAFF.

CDR3 amino acids: CSAKRVNSPLHF. The DNA for the CDR3 is TGCAGTGCTAAGAGGGTAAATTCACCCCTCCACTTT. V gene TRBV20-1 combines with J gene TRBJ1-6; D gene ambiguous. Looked up from germline, CDR1 is DFQATT and CDR2 is SNEGSKA (reference sequence). The V gene lost 4 bases and the J gene lost 7 bases, with 8 bases spanning the gap. This CDR3 has 12 amino acids.

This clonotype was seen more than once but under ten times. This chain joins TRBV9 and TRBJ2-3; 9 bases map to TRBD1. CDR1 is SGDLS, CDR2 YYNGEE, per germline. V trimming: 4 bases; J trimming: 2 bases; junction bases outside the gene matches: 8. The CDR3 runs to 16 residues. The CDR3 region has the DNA TGTGCCAGCAGCTCAGACGGGACAGGGTTCACAGATACGCAGTATTTT. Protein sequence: CASSSDGTGFTDTQYF.

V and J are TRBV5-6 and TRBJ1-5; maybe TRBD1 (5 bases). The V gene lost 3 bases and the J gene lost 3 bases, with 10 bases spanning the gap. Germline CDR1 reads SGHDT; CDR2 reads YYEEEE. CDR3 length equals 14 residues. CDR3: CASSWGGDNQPQHF. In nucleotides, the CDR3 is TGTGCCAGCAGCTGGGGGGGGGACAATCAGCCCCAGCATTTT.

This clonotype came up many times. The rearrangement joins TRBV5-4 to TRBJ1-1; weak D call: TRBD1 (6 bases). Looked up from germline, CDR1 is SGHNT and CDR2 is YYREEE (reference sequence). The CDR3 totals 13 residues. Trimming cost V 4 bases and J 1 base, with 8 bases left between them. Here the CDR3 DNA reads TGTGCCAGCAGCCGGGACACGAACACTGAAGCTTTCTTT. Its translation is CASSRDTNTEAFF.

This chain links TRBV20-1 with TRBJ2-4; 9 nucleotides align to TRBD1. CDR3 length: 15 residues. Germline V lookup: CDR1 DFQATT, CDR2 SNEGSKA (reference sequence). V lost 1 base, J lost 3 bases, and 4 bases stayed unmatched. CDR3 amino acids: CSARAPGQGKNIQYF. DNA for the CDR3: TGCAGTGCTAGAGCCCCGGGACAGGGCAAAAACATTCAGTACTTC.

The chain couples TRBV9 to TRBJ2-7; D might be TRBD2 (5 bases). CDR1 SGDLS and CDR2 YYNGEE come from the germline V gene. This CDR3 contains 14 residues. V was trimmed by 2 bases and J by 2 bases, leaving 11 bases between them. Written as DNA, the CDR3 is TGTGCCAGCAGCGTCGGGTGGCGGGCCTACGAGCAGTACTTC. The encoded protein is CASSVGWRAYEQYF.

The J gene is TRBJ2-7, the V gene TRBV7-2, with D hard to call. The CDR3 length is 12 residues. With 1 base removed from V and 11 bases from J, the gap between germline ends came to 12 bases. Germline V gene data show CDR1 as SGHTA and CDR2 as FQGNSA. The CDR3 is CASSLVLERKYF. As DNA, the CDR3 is TGTGCCAGCAGCTTAGTTTTAGAGAGGAAGTACTTC.

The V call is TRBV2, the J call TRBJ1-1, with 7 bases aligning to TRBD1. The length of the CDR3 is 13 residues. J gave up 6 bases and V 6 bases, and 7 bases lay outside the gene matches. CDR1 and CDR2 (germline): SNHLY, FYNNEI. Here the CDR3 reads CASRRGQGSEAFF. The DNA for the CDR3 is TGTGCCAGCAGAAGGGGGCAGGGGTCTGAAGCTTTCTTT.

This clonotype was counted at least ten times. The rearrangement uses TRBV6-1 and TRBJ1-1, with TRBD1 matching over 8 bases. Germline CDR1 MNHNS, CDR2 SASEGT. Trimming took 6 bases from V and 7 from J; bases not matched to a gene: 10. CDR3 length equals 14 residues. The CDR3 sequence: CASSRQGIHGEAFF. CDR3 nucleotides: TGTGCCAGCAGCAGACAGGGGATACATGGTGAAGCTTTCTTT.

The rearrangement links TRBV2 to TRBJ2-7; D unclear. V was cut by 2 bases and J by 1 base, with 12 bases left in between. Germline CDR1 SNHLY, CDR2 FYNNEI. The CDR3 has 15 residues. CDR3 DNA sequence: TGTGCCAGCAGTGAAAAAGGGATTAGGTCCTACGAGCAGTACTTC. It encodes CASSEKGIRSYEQYF.

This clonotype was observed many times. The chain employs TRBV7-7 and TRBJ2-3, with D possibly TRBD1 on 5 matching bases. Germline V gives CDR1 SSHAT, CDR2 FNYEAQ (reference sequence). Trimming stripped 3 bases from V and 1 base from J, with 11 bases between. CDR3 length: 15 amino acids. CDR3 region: CASSFGAPGTDTQYF. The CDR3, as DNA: TGTGCCAGCAGCTTTGGGGCCCCTGGCACAGATACGCAGTATTTT.

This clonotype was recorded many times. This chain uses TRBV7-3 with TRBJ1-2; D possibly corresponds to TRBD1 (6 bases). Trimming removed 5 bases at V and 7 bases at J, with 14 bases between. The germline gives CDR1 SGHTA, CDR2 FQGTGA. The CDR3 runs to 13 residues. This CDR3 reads CASSPAGESGYTF. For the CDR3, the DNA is TGTGCCAGCAGCCCCGCAGGGGAAAGTGGCTACACCTTC. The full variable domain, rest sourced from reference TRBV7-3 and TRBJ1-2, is GAGVSQTPSNKVTEKGKYVELRCDPISGHTALYWYRQSLGQGPEFLIYFQGTGAADDSGLPNDRFFAVRPEGSVSTLKIQRTERGDSAVYLCASSPAGESGYTFGSGTRLTVV.

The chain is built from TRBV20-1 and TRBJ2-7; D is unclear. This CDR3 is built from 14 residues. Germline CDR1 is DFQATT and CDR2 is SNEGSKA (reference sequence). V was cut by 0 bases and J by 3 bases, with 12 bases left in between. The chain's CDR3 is CSARDQNSLYEQYF. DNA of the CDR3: TGCAGTGCTAGAGATCAGAACTCTCTCTACGAGCAGTACTTC.

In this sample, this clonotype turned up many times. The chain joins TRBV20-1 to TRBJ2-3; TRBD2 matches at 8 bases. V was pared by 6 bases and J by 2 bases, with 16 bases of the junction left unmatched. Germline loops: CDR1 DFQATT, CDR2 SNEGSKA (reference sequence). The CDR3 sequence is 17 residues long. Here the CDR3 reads CSATWILSGVATDTQYF. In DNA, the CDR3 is TGCAGTGCCACCTGGATTCTTAGCGGGGTTGCCACAGATACGCAGTATTTT.

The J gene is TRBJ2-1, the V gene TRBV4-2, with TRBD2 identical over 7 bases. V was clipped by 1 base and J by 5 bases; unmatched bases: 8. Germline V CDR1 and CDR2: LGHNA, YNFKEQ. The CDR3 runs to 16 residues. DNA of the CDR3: TGTGCCAGCAGCCAAGTATCAGCGGGAAAGGACAATGAGCAGTTCTTC. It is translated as CASSQVSAGKDNEQFF.

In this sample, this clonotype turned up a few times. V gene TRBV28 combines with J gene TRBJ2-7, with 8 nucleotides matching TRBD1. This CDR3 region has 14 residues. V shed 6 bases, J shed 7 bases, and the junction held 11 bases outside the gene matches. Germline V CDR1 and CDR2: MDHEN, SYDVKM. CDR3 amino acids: CASSAGQETSEQYF. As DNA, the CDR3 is TGTGCCAGCAGCGCGGGACAGGAGACTTCTGAGCAGTACTTC.

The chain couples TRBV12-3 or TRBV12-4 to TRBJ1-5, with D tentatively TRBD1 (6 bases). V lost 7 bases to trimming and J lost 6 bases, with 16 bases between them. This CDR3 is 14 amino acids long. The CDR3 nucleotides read TGTGCCAGCACTTTTCGGGGGGCCGGTCAGCCCCAGCATTTT. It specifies CASTFRGAGQPQHF.

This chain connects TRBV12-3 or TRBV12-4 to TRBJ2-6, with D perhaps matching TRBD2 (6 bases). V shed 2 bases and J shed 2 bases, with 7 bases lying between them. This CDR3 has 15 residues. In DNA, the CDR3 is TGTGCCAGCAGTTTACGCGGGGCTGGGGCCAACGTCCTGACTTTC. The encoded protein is CASSLRGAGANVLTF.